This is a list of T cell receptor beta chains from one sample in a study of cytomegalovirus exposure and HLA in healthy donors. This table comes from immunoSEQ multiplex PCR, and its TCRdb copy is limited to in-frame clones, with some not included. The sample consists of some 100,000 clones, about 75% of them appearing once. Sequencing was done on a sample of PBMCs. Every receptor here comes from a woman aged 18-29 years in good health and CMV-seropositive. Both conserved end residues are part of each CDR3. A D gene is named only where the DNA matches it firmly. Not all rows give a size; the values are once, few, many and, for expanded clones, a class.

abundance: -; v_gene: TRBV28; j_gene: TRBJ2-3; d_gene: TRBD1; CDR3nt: TGTGCCAGCAGTTCAGCGACAGGGCTGGCTACGCAGTATTTT; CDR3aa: CASSSATGLATQYF
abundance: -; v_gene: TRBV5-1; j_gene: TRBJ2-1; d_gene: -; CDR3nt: TGCGCCAGCAGCGTGACAGGCGCCAATAACAATGAGCAGTTCTTC; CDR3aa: CASSVTGANNNEQFF
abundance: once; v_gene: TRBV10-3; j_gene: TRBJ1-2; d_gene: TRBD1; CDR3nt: TGTGCCATCAGTGATGAGGGGGCTTCAAACTATGGCTACACCTTC; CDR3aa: CAISDEGASNYGYTF
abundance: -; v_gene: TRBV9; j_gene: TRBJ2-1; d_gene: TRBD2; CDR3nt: TGTGCCAGCAGCGCCCCGGGACTAGCTTATAATGAGCAGTTCTTC; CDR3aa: CASSAPGLAYNEQFF
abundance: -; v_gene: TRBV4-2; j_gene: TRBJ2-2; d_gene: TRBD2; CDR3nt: TGTGCCAGCAGCCAAAGCGTCATAGCGGGAGGGTCTACCGGGGAGCTGTTTTTT; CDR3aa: CASSQSVIAGGSTGELFF
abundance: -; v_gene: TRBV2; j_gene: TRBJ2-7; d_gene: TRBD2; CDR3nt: TGTGCCAGCAGTGCCGGGACTAGCGGTGTCTACGAGCAGTACTTC; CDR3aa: CASSAGTSGVYEQYF
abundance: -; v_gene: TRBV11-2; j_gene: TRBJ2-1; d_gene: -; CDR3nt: TGTGCCAGCAGCTTAAGAGAGCTTTACAATGAGCAGTTCTTC; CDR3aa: CASSLRELYNEQFF
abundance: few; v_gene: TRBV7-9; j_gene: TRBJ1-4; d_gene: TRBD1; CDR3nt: TGTGCCAGCAGCCAGGGGGGAGCTAATGAAAAACTGTTTTTT; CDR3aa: CASSQGGANEKLFF
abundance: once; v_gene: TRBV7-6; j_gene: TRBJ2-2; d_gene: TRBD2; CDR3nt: TGTGCCAGCAGCAACCGACTAGCGGGAGCGACCGGGGAGCTGTTTTTT; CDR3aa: CASSNRLAGATGELFF
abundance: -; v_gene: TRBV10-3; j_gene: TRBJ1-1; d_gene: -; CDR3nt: TGTGCCATCAGTAGGGGAGGGTCAGAAGCTTTCTTT; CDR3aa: CAISRGGSEAFF
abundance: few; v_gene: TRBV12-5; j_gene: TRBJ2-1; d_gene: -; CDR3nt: TGTGCTAGTGGTTCTAGTAGTGCTAGCGCGGTCGGTGAGCAGTTCTTC; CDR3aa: CASGSSSASAVGEQFF
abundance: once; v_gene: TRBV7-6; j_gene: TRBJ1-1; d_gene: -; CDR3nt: TGTGCCAGCAGCTTGATCACGTCGGTGAACACTGAAGCTTTCTTT; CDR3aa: CASSLITSVNTEAFF
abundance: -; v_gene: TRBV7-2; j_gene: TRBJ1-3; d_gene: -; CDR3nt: TGTGCCAGCAGCTTAGTCCAGGGGAGAGTCGACACCATATATTTT; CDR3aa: CASSLVQGRVDTIYF
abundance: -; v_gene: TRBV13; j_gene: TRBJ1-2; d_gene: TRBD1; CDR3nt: TGTGCCAGCAGAGTCAGGGGGAAGAGCTATGGCTACACCTTC; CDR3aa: CASRVRGKSYGYTF
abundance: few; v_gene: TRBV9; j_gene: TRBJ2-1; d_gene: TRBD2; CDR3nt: TGTGCCAGCAGCGGGTCGACTAGCGGGAGTAGTGATGAGCAGTTCTTC; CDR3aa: CASSGSTSGSSDEQFF
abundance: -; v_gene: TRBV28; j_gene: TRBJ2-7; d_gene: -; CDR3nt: TGTGCCAGCAGTGTATCTTACAGAGACTACGAGCAGTACTTC; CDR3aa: CASSVSYRDYEQYF
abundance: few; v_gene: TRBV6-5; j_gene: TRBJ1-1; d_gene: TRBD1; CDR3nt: TGTGCCAGCAGATTTGGACAGGGAATCCCAGCTTTCTTT; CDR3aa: CASRFGQGIPAFF
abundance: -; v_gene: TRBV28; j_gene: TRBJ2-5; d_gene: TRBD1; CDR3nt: TGTGCCAGCGCCCCGGGACAGGGCACCGAGACCCAGTACTTC; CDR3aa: CASAPGQGTETQYF
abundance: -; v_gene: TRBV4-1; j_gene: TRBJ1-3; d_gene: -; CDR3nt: TGCGCCAGCAGCCAACCCCTCTCTGGAAACACCATATATTTT; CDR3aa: CASSQPLSGNTIYF
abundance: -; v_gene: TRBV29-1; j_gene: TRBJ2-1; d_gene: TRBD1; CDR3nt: TGCAGCGTAGAGACAGGGAGCTCCTACAATGAGCAGTTCTTC; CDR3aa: CSVETGSSYNEQFF
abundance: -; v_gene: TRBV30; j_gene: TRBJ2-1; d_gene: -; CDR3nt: TGTGCCTGGACGGGCGGGAATTACAATGAGCAGTTCTTC; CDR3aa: CAWTGGNYNEQFF
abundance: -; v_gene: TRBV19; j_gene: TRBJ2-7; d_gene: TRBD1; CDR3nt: TGTGCCAGTAGTCCGACAGGGGGGGTGAGGGAGCAGTACTTC; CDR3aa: CASSPTGGVREQYF
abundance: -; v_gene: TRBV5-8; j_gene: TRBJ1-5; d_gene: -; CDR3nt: TGTGCCAGCAGCTTGGACATGCAGCCCCAGCATTTT; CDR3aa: CASSLDMQPQHF
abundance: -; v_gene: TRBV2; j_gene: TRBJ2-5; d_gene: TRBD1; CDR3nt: TGTGCCAGCAGTTTCCGGGACAGGTACCAAGAGACCCAGTACTTC; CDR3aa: CASSFRDRYQETQYF